This T cell receptor beta chain appears in the sequencing data of a study of control samples from healthy donors and cancer patients. Germline loops: CDR1 MNHEY, CDR2 SMNVEV (reference sequence). The CDR3 runs to 13 residues. V lost 6 bases to trimming and J lost 1 base, with 7 bases between them. The protocol was immunoSEQ multiplex PCR, while the TCRdb copy is restricted to in-frame clones and leaves out a portion. The table shows 200,000 to 250,000 clones, with over 90% occurring only once. The specimen sequenced was blood. The chain combines TRBV27 with TRBJ1-5; no clear D gene. The sequence was obtained from a man aged 50-60 years in good health. CDR3: CASRDQSNQPQHF. CDR3 DNA sequence: TGTGCCAGCAGAGATCAGAGCAATCAGCCCCAGCATTTT.